These 21 T cell receptor beta chains were sequenced from one sample in a study of blood T cell repertoires in COVID-19. The assay was immunoSEQ multiplex PCR, and TCRdb's table has in-frame clones only and misses some. The sample has some 180,000 clones, around nine tenths seen once. The material sequenced was peripheral blood. The receptors here all came from a middle-aged man with COVID-19, enrolled during active disease.

The CDR3 reads CASSERGTPPKNIQYF. The CDR3 DNA reads TGTGCCAGCAGTGAAAGGGGGACCCCACCCAAAAACATTCAGTACTTC. This rearrangement joins TRBV2 to TRBJ2-4; D perhaps matches TRBD1 (6 bases). This CDR3 is 16 amino acids long. V was shortened by 2 bases and J by 2 bases, with 13 bases between the two germline ends. Per germline, CDR1 SNHLY and CDR2 FYNNEI.

The chain employs TRBV10-3 and TRBJ1-1; D is perhaps TRBD1 (6 bases). CDR1 is ENHRY, CDR2 SYGVKD, per germline. The germline V and J ends were trimmed by 0 bases and 7 bases, with 15 bases remaining between them. This CDR3 is 15 amino acids long. The CDR3 DNA reads as TGTGCCATCAGTGAGTCATTTCAGGGGCATAGTGAAGCTTTCTTT. As protein: CAISESFQGHSEAFF.

The chain employs TRBV7-2 and TRBJ1-1; D is ambiguous. The V and J ends lost 5 bases and 0 bases respectively, with 7 bases between them. The germline CDR1 and CDR2 sequences are SGHTA and FQGNSA. The length of the CDR3 is 13 residues. The CDR3 loop reads CASSGQVNTEAFF. The CDR3 DNA sequence: TGTGCCAGCAGCGGGCAAGTGAACACTGAAGCTTTCTTT.

The rearrangement uses TRBV27 and TRBJ1-2, with TRBD1 identical over 9 bases. V was clipped by 3 bases and J by 6 bases; unmatched bases: 5. This CDR3 region has 14 residues. The germline gives CDR1 MNHEY, CDR2 SMNVEV (reference sequence). CDR3 coding DNA: TGTGCCAGCAGTTTCGGGACAGGGTCCAATGGCTACACCTTC. It codes for CASSFGTGSNGYTF.

The V gene is TRBV27, the J gene TRBJ1-3; 8 bases map to TRBD1. V lost 4 bases, J lost 4 bases, and 6 bases stayed unmatched. Germline V CDR1 and CDR2: MNHEY, SMNVEV (reference sequence). CDR3 length: 15 residues. The CDR3 DNA reads TGTGCCAGCAGTTACTCAGGGGGCCGAGGAAACACCATATATTTT. Translating gives CASSYSGGRGNTIYF.

This rearrangement joins TRBV29-1 to TRBJ2-5; 11 bases are shared with TRBD1. Per germline, CDR1 SQVTM and CDR2 ANQGSEA. The CDR3 loop spans 13 amino acids. Germline trimming cut 2 bases from V and 7 bases from J; bases unmatched to any gene: 3. This chain's CDR3 is CSVERDRGGTQYF. In DNA form, the CDR3 reads TGCAGCGTTGAAAGGGACAGGGGGGGGACCCAGTACTTC.

V gene TRBV27 combines with J gene TRBJ1-2, with 7 bases fitting TRBD1. The CDR3 runs 14 residues. V lost 2 bases, J lost 5 bases, and 5 bases stayed unmatched. From germline, CDR1 is MNHEY and CDR2 SMNVEV (reference sequence). The CDR3 here is CASSLRAGGYGYTF. The DNA of the CDR3 is TGTGCCAGCAGTTTACGGGCAGGGGGGTATGGCTACACCTTC.

This clone was found once. The chain uses TRBV29-1 and TRBJ2-7; TRBD1 matches at 9 bases. Germline V gene lookup returns CDR1 SQVTM and CDR2 ANQGSEA. This CDR3 has 16 amino acids. V shed 1 base, J shed 2 bases, and the junction held 9 bases outside the gene matches. Here the CDR3 DNA reads TGCAGCGTTGAAGGGGGGCCCGGGACAGGGACCTACGAGCAGTACTTC. It is translated as CSVEGGPGTGTYEQYF.

The chain's CDR3 is CASSLGTTDTQYF. CDR3 in DNA: TGTGCCAGCAGCTTAGGGACAACAGATACGCAGTATTTT. This sequence joins TRBV7-9 and TRBJ2-3, with a tentative D call TRBD1 (5 bases). The CDR3 totals 13 residues. The germline V and J ends were trimmed by 1 base and 3 bases, with 5 bases remaining between them. Germline CDR1 SEHNR, CDR2 FQNEAQ (reference sequence). Drawing the rest from reference TRBV7-9 and TRBJ2-3, the complete variable domain is DTGVSQNPRHKITKRGQNVTFRCDPISEHNRLYWYRQTLGQGPEFLTYFQNEAQLEKSRLLSDRFSAERPKGSFSTLEIQRTEQGDSAMYLCASSLGTTDTQYFGPGTRLTVL.

This clone was observed a single time. This rearrangement joins TRBV6-5 to TRBJ1-1; D is unresolved. This CDR3 has 14 residues. Trimming stripped 10 bases from V and 0 bases from J, with 15 bases between. The germline gives CDR1 MNHEY, CDR2 SVGAGI. The CDR3 nucleotides read TGTGCCACCCATGCAGCGAGAATGAACACTGAAGCTTTCTTT. It yields the protein CATHAARMNTEAFF.

This chain uses TRBV19 with TRBJ2-1; TRBD2 might be the D (6 bases). CDR3 size: 16 residues. V lost 3 bases to trimming and J lost 2 bases, with 14 bases between them. Per the germline V gene, CDR1 is LNHDA and CDR2 is SQIVND (reference sequence). CDR3 amino acids: CASSIGGGNTYNEQFF. Here the CDR3 DNA reads TGTGCCAGTAGTATTGGTGGGGGGAACACCTACAATGAGCAGTTCTTC.

The chain is built from TRBV27 and TRBJ1-2; TRBD1 is a possible D gene (5 bases). Per germline, CDR1 MNHEY and CDR2 SMNVEV (reference sequence). V lost 6 bases and J lost 2, with 16 bases in between. The CDR3 consists of 15 residues. CDR3 nucleotides: TGTGCCAGCAGGATTGCGGCGACAGCAAACTATGGCTACACCTTC. Protein sequence: CASRIAATANYGYTF.

The chain combines TRBV11-2 with TRBJ2-1; 10 bases match TRBD2. V shed 4 bases and J 2 bases; nucleotides not matched to a gene: 8. The CDR3 runs to 17 residues. CDR1 SGHAT and CDR2 FQNNGV come from the germline V gene. CDR3 nucleotides: TGTGCCAGCAGCTCGCTAGCGGGAGTCACAGCCTACAATGAGCAGTTCTTC. Protein sequence: CASSSLAGVTAYNEQFF.

The rearrangement uses TRBV28 and TRBJ2-3; D perhaps matches TRBD2 (7 bases). Per the germline V gene, CDR1 is MDHEN and CDR2 is SYDVKM. The CDR3 consists of 17 residues. V lost 5 bases, J lost 0 bases, and 18 bases lay in between. CDR3 bases: TGTGCCAGCAGTCCATCTGCTCGGGGGGCTAGCACAGATACGCAGTATTTT. Its protein product is CASSPSARGASTDTQYF.

The rearrangement uses TRBV7-6 and TRBJ2-2; 10 bases fit TRBD2. Germline V gene data show CDR1 as SGHVS and CDR2 as FNYEAQ. The CDR3 totals 16 residues. V shed 1 base, J shed 6 bases, and the junction held 5 bases outside the gene matches. The CDR3 coding sequence is TGTGCCAGCAGCTTAGGGGCTAGCGGGAGTTCCGGGGAGCTGTTTTTT. This sequence encodes CASSLGASGSSGELFF.

The table lists this clone with a few counts. The same CDR3 can be traced to other DNA sequences in this sample. The rearrangement links TRBV11-2 to TRBJ1-6; D is ambiguous. The V end lost 1 base, the J end lost 7 bases, and 8 bases lay between the germline ends. CDR1 and CDR2 from the germline V gene are SGHAT and FQNNGV. The CDR3 extends over 14 amino acids. This chain's CDR3 is CASSLVRGNSPLHF. The CDR3 coding sequence is TGTGCCAGCAGCTTAGTAAGAGGGAATTCACCCCTCCACTTT.

This clone has more than one count but fewer than ten. The chain links TRBV6-4 to TRBJ2-1; 14 bases fit TRBD2. Germline V gene sequence: CDR1 MRHNA, CDR2 SNTAGT. J gave up 5 bases and V 6 bases, and 3 bases lay outside the gene matches. The CDR3 has 15 amino acids. The CDR3 DNA is TGTGCCAGCAGCGGGACTAGCGGGGGAAACAATGAGCAGTTCTTC. Its protein product is CASSGTSGGNNEQFF.

The rearrangement uses TRBV28 and TRBJ1-2; D unresolved. V was cut by 2 bases and J by 5 bases, with 12 bases left in between. The V gene's germline CDR1 is MDHEN and CDR2 SYDVKM. CDR3 length equals 14 residues. CDR3 DNA: TGTGCCAGCAGTTTAGGGGTAGCGGGTTATGGCTACACCTTC. Protein: CASSLGVAGYGYTF.

The rearrangement joins TRBV28 to TRBJ2-3; 10 bases match TRBD2. Unmatched junction bases numbered 4, after V lost 7 bases and J lost 6 bases. Per germline, CDR1 MDHEN and CDR2 SYDVKM. The CDR3 is 13 amino acids. The chain's CDR3 is CASKRGGTDTQYF. As DNA, the CDR3 is TGTGCCAGCAAGCGGGGGGGTACGGATACGCAGTATTTT.

The chain employs TRBV25-1 and TRBJ2-1, with TRBD2 as a possible D gene (6 bases). Trimming took off 7 bases at V and 0 bases at J, with 13 bases between the two ends. The CDR3 is 15 residues long. The germline V gene has CDR1 MGHDK and CDR2 SYGVNS. CDR3 residues: CASTWDSNSYNEQFF. The CDR3 DNA reads TGTGCCAGCACTTGGGACTCCAACTCCTACAATGAGCAGTTCTTC.

The chain is built from TRBV29-1 and TRBJ1-1; D gene ambiguous. In germline, CDR1 is SQVTM, CDR2 ANQGSEA. This CDR3 has 11 amino acids. The V end was cut by 1 base, the J end by 5 bases, with 5 bases between. CDR3 protein: CSVEVRTEAFF. CDR3 sequence (DNA): TGCAGCGTTGAAGTGAGGACTGAAGCTTTCTTT.